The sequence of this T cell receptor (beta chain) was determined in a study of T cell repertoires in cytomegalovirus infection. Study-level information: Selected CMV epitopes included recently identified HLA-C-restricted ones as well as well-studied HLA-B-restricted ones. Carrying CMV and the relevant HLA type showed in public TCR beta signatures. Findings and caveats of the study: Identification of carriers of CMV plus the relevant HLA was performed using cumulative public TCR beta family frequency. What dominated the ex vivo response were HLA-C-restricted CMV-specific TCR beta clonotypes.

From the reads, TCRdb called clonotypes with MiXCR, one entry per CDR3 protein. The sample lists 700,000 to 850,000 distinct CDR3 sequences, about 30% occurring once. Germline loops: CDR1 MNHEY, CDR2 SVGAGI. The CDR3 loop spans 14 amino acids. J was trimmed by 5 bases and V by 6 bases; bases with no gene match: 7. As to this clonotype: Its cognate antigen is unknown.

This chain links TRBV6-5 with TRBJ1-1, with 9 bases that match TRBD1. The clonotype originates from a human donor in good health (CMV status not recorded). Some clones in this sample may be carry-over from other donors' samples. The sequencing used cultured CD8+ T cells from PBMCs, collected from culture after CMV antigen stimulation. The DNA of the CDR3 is TGTGCCAGCAGGCAAGGGACAGGGATGACTGAAGCTTTCTTT. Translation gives CASRQGTGMTEAFF.